This T cell receptor (beta chain) was captured by sequencing in a study of T cells after yellow fever vaccination. At the level of the study: Libraries from low-cell-number fractions were prepared with the SMART-Seq v4 Ultra Low Input RNA kit. Findings of the study overall: Contamination by abundant bulk-population clonotypes could be present in FACS-sorted repertoires. At around 95% for CD4 and about 91% for CD8, most primary-vaccination clones showed up again after the booster.

This CDR3 contains 13 residues. Germline lookup yields CDR1 DFQATT and CDR2 SNEGSKA (reference sequence). Trimming removed 6 bases from V and 4 bases from J; junction bases left unmatched: 3. The study made its TCR cDNA through 5'RACE template switching. That step introduced a universal primer site along with UMIs. TCRdb re-called the 5' RACE reads with MiXCR, one entry per CDR3 protein. The top ten clones hold about 16% of a sample with a few hundred thousand distinct CDR3 sequences, roughly 8.3% of them seen once. This clonotype was seen only a few times. No antigen is known for it. Specimen: PBMCs, collected more than 40 days after the first yellow fever vaccination. The sequence was collected from a man younger than 35 who received the YFV17D yellow fever vaccine. This chain joins TRBV20-1 and TRBJ2-5, with 12 bases aligning to TRBD1. CDR3 loop: CSAGQGAGETQYF. The CDR3 DNA reads TGCAGTGCGGGACAGGGGGCCGGAGAGACCCAGTACTTC.